Below are 20 T cell receptor beta chains sequenced from a single sample in a study of blood T cells in healthy people across ages. Through a sample-barcoded 5' primer and a J-beta primer mix, a second PCR was run for roughly 6 to 12 cycles. Via MiXCR, TCRdb re-called the 5' RACE reads, giving one row per CDR3 protein. Of about 1.5 million distinct CDR3 sequences listed, roughly 40% are singletons. The sequenced sample was blood. The receptors originated from a woman aged 18-29 years in good health.

The chain uses TRBV20-1 and TRBJ2-5; TRBD2 aligns across 7 bases. The CDR3 contains 15 residues. From germline, CDR1 is DFQATT and CDR2 SNEGSKA (reference sequence). The ends lost 8 bases at V and 2 bases at J; junction bases unmatched: 14. The DNA for the CDR3 is TGCAGTACCCTTGCCTGGGAGCGGGGACAAGAGACCCAGTACTTC. The encoded protein is CSTLAWERGQETQYF.

In the case of this clonotype: A much larger clonotype is one base distant, so this may be a read error. V usage is TRBV27 and J usage is TRBJ2-7; D gene unclear. V shed 7 bases and J shed 7 bases, with 17 bases lying between them. Germline V gives CDR1 MNHEY, CDR2 SMNVEV (reference sequence). The CDR3 is 13 residues long. The CDR3 loop reads CASTNVGDNEQYF. The CDR3 DNA reads TGTGCCAGCACTAACGTCGGTGACAATGAGCAGTACTTC.

V usage is TRBV6-2 or TRBV6-3 and J usage is TRBJ2-7, with 12 bases identical to TRBD2. Unmatched junction bases numbered 3, after V lost 2 bases and J lost 4 bases. CDR1 is MNHEY, CDR2 SVGEGT, per germline. The CDR3 has 15 amino acids. The CDR3 bases are TGTGCCAGCAGTTACGTGGGGACTAGCGGGTACGAGCAGTACTTC. Protein product: CASSYVGTSGYEQYF.

V usage is TRBV5-1 and J usage is TRBJ2-5; 11 bases fit TRBD1. The germline V gene encodes CDR1 SGHRS and CDR2 YFSETQ. Unmatched junction bases numbered 13, after V lost 4 bases and J lost 11 bases. The CDR3 contains 15 residues. The CDR3 reads CASSLGTGGIGEQYF. The DNA of the CDR3 is TGCGCCAGCAGCCTGGGGACAGGGGGAATAGGGGAGCAGTACTTC.

J is TRBJ1-1 and V is TRBV27, with D maybe TRBD1 (6 bases). This CDR3 region has 12 residues. Trimming removed 10 bases at V and 6 bases at J, with 15 bases between. CDR1 and CDR2 from the germline V gene are MNHEY and SMNVEV (reference sequence). CDR3 in DNA: TGTGCCACCCAGGGGTTTAACGCTGAAGCTTTCTTT. Translated, it gives CATQGFNAEAFF.

This clonotype has only a few counts. This chain joins TRBV12-3 or TRBV12-4 and TRBJ2-7; 10 bases agree with TRBD2. Trimming removed 3 bases from V and 0 bases from J; junction bases left unmatched: 5. This CDR3 comprises 16 residues. In DNA, the CDR3 is TGTGCCAGCAGTTTTCGGCTAGCGGGGGTCTCCTACGAGCAGTACTTC. This gives the protein CASSFRLAGVSYEQYF.

This chain links TRBV2 with TRBJ1-2; D may be TRBD1 (6 bases). Trimming pared 6 bases from V and 4 bases from J, leaving 9 bases between. Germline V CDR1 and CDR2: SNHLY, FYNNEI. The CDR3 sequence is 12 residues long. CDR3 sequence (DNA): TGTGCCAGCAGGGCGGACAGCTATGGCTACACCTTC. Amino acid sequence: CASRADSYGYTF.

This clonotype was found a few times. The CDR3 DNA reads TGTGCCATCAGTGAGGGCAGCTTGGATGGCTACACCTTC. Translating it yields CAISEGSLDGYTF. The chain combines TRBV10-3 with TRBJ1-2, with no clear D. CDR1 is ENHRY and CDR2 is SYGVKD in the germline V gene. Deletions cut 2 bases from V and 6 bases from J, with 10 bases between. CDR3 length: 13 amino acids.

This chain connects TRBV12-5 to TRBJ2-1; D ambiguous. The J call is doubtful: the DNA matches TRBJ2-7 better. CDR1 is LGHNT and CDR2 is FRNRAP in the germline V gene. The CDR3 sequence is 11 residues long. This CDR3 reads CASGAINEQYF. The CDR3 nucleotides are TGTGCTAGTGGTGCCATCAATGAGCAGTACTTC.

Details on this clonotype: It may be a read error: a sequence one base away is much more abundant. This chain connects TRBV29-1 to TRBJ2-3, with D perhaps TRBD1 or TRBD2 (5 bases each). Per the germline V gene, CDR1 is SQVTM and CDR2 is ANQGSEA. V was trimmed by 7 bases and J by 5 bases, leaving 10 bases between them. The CDR3 is 11 amino acids. The chain's CDR3 is CSAGPVDTQYF. The CDR3 DNA reads TGCAGCGCGGGACCCGTAGATACGCAGTATTTT.

The chain links TRBV29-1 to TRBJ1-2; D may be TRBD1 (5 bases). V was trimmed by 4 bases and J by 1 base, leaving 13 bases between them. The CDR3 extends over 14 amino acids. Germline CDR1 is SQVTM and CDR2 is ANQGSEA. CDR3: CSVGFGGRNYGYTF. DNA for the CDR3: TGCAGCGTTGGGTTCGGGGGACGTAACTATGGCTACACCTTC.

The chain uses TRBV20-1 and TRBJ1-5; tentative D call: TRBD1 (5 bases). The germline V gene encodes CDR1 DFQATT and CDR2 SNEGSKA (reference sequence). V was shortened by 4 bases and J by 6 bases, with 10 bases between the two germline ends. CDR3 length equals 12 residues. Written as DNA, the CDR3 is TGCAGTGCTAAACCGGGGGGTCAGCCCCAGCATTTT. This sequence encodes CSAKPGGQPQHF.

The V gene is TRBV7-9, the J gene TRBJ2-3; tentatively, D is TRBD2 (5 bases). The V gene's germline CDR1 is SEHNR and CDR2 FQNEAQ (reference sequence). The CDR3 has 12 residues. Trimming cost V 4 bases and J 10 bases, with 12 bases left between them. The CDR3 sequence: CASSSQEDAQYF. In DNA, the CDR3 is TGTGCCAGCAGCTCCCAGGAGGACGCGCAGTATTTT.

The genes are TRBV3-1 and TRBJ2-7; 11 nucleotides line up with TRBD2. This CDR3 has 15 amino acids. V dropped 1 base and J dropped 5; count of bases not matched to a gene: 4. The germline V gene encodes CDR1 LGHDT and CDR2 YNNKEL (reference sequence). In DNA, the CDR3 is TGTGCCAGCAGCCAAGCTAGCGGGAGGTCACACGAGCAGTACTTC. Translation: CASSQASGRSHEQYF.

J is TRBJ1-1 and V is TRBV27; 9 bases agree with TRBD1. This CDR3 has 14 amino acids. The V and J ends lost 5 bases and 11 bases, in that order; junction bases with no gene match: 12. Germline CDR1 is MNHEY and CDR2 is SMNVEV (reference sequence). The CDR3: CASSPGTGQGEAFF. CDR3 DNA: TGTGCCAGCAGTCCCGGGACAGGGCAGGGTGAGGCTTTCTTT.

This chain links TRBV7-9 with TRBJ1-2; D perhaps matches TRBD1 (6 bases). Germline CDR1 SEHNR, CDR2 FQNEAQ (reference sequence). V lost 5 bases, J lost 8 bases, and 15 bases lay in between. This CDR3 comprises 13 residues. The CDR3 sequence is CASSPNRVGGYTF. CDR3 DNA: TGTGCCAGCAGCCCTAACAGGGTGGGCGGCTACACCTTC.

This rearrangement joins TRBV12-3 or TRBV12-4 to TRBJ2-3; 8 bases are shared with TRBD1. The CDR3 covers 15 residues. V lost 6 bases, J lost 5 bases, and 10 bases stayed unmatched. The CDR3 loop reads CASSPPGQGEDTQYF. The CDR3 nucleotides are TGTGCCAGCAGCCCCCCCGGACAGGGAGAAGATACGCAGTATTTT.

This chain links TRBV7-3 with TRBJ2-1; D is perhaps TRBD1 or TRBD2 (5 bases each). V lost 8 bases to trimming and J lost 2 bases, with 16 bases between them. Germline CDR1 is SGHTA and CDR2 is FQGTGA. CDR3 length: 15 amino acids. The CDR3 bases are TGTGCCAGCTCCATAGCGAGGGACCCCTACAATGAGCAGTTCTTC. It translates to CASSIARDPYNEQFF.

This clonotype was counted only a few times. The chain carries TRBV20-1 and TRBJ1-2; D uncertain. Trimming cost V 3 bases and J 7 bases, with 15 bases left between them. CDR1 DFQATT and CDR2 SNEGSKA come from the germline V gene (reference sequence). The CDR3 runs to 13 residues. The DNA for the CDR3 is TGCAGTGCTAGTTTGGTAGTGGGAGGTGGCTACACCTTC. Protein sequence: CSASLVVGGGYTF.

This clonotype was counted a few times. The V call is TRBV5-1, the J call TRBJ2-3; 8 bases are shared with TRBD1. Per germline, CDR1 SGHRS and CDR2 YFSETQ. CDR3 length equals 13 residues. V trimming: 6 bases; J trimming: 1 base; junction bases outside the gene matches: 1. CDR3 nucleotides: TGCGCCAGCAAGACAGGGGGCACAGATACGCAGTATTTT. Its protein product is CASKTGGTDTQYF.